This entry features one T cell receptor beta chain sequence. This sample is part of a study of control samples from healthy donors and cancer patients. Only in-frame clones appear in the TCRdb table, and some are missing; sequencing was by immunoSEQ multiplex PCR. The sample contains 150,000 to 200,000 clones, about 94% of which appear only once. Per germline, CDR1 SNHLY and CDR2 FYNNEI. Trimming shortened V by 5 bases and J by 3 bases, and 17 bases separated the two germline ends. CDR3 length: 15 amino acids. Sequences were obtained from blood. The receptor was derived from a woman aged 55-69 years in good health. This chain connects TRBV2 to TRBJ2-7; D is tentatively TRBD1 or TRBD2 (5 bases each). DNA of the CDR3: TGTGCCAGCAGTATCTACGGGACGGTAAACTACGAGCAGTACTTC. Encoded protein: CASSIYGTVNYEQYF. Combining the CDR3 with reference TRBV2 and TRBJ2-7 gives the whole variable domain EPEVTQTPSHQVTQMGQEVILRCVPISNHLYFYWYRQILGQKVEFLVSFYNNEISEKSEIFDDQFSVERPDGSNFTLKIRSTKLEDSAMYFCASSIYGTVNYEQYFGPGTRLTVT.